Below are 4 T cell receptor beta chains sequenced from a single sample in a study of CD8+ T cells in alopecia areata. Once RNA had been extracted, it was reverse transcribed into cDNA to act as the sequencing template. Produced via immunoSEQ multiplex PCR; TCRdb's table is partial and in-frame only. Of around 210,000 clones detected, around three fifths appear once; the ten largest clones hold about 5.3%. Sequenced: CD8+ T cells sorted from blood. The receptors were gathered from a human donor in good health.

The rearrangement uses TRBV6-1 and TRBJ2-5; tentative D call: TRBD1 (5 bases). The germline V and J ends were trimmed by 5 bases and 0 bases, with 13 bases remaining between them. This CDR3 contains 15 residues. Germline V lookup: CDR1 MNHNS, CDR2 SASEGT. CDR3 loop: CASSPAGRYQETQYF. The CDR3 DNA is TGTGCCAGCAGTCCGGCAGGGCGGTACCAAGAGACCCAGTACTTC.

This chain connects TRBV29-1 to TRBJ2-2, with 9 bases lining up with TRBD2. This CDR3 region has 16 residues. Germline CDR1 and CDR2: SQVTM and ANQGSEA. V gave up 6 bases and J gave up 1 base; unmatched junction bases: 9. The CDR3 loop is CSVRGLAGRNTGELFF. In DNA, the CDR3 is TGCAGCGTGAGGGGGCTAGCGGGGCGGAACACCGGGGAGCTGTTTTTT.

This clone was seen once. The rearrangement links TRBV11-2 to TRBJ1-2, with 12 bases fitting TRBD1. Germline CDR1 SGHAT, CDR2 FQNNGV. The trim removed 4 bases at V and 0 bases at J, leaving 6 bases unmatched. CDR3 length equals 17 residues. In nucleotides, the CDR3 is TGTGCCAGCAGCTCCGGGACAGGGGGCCTAGCTAACTATGGCTACACCTTC. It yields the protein CASSSGTGGLANYGYTF.

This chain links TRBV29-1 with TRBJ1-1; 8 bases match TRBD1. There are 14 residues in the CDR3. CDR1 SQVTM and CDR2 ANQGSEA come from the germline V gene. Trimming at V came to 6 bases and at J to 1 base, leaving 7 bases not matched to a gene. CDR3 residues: CSVGFDRGNTEAFF. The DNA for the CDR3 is TGCAGCGTCGGGTTTGACAGGGGGAACACTGAAGCTTTCTTT.